This paragraph covers one TCR beta chain sequence. This record comes from a study of graft-versus-host responses after intestinal transplantation. Study-wide background: Each patient got anti-thymocyte globulin induction, then tacrolimus and steroids for about 3 years.

Data came from immunoSEQ multiplex PCR; TCRdb stores just in-frame clones and leaves some out. Of 35,000 to 40,000 clones listed, about 93% are singletons. V was cut by 3 bases and J by 3 bases, with 9 bases left in between. From germline, CDR1 is MDHEN and CDR2 SYDVKM. The CDR3 sequence is 14 residues long. Sample: PBMCs, taken 16 days after intestinal transplant. This TCR came from a human patient who received an intestinal transplant, so some T cells may come from the graft donor. The chain joins TRBV28 to TRBJ2-1; D is ambiguous. CDR3 residues: CASSLTSYYNEQFF. CDR3 bases: TGTGCCAGCAGTTTGACTTCCTACTACAATGAGCAGTTCTTC.